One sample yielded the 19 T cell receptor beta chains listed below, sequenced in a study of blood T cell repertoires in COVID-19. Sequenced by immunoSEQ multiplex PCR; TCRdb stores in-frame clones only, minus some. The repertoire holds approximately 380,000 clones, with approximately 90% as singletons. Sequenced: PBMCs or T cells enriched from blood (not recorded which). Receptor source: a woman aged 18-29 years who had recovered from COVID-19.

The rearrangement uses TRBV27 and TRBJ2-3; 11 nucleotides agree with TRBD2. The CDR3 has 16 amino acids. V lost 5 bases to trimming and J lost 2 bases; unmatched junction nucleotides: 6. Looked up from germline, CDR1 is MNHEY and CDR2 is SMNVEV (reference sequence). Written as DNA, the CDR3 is TGTGCCAGCAGTAAGATACTAGCGGGGGTCACAGATACGCAGTATTTT. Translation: CASSKILAGVTDTQYF.

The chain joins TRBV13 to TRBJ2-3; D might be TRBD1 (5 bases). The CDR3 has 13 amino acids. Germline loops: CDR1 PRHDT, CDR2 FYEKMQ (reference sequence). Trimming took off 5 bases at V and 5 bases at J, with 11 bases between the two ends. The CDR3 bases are TGTGCCAGCAGCCCCCAAAGGGGAGATACGCAGTATTTT. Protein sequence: CASSPQRGDTQYF.

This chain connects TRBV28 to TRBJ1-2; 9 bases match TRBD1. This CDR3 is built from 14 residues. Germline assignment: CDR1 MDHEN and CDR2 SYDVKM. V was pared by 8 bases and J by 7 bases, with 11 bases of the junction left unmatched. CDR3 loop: CASQGTGRNLGYTF. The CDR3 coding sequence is TGTGCCAGCCAAGGGACAGGGAGGAATCTTGGCTACACCTTC.

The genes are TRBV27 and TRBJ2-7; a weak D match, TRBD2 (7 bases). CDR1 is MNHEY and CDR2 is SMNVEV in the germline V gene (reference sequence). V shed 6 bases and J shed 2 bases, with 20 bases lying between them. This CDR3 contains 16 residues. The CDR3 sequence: CASSPVAGGGTYEQYF. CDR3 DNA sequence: TGTGCCAGCAGCCCAGTTGCGGGCGGGGGCACCTACGAGCAGTACTTC.

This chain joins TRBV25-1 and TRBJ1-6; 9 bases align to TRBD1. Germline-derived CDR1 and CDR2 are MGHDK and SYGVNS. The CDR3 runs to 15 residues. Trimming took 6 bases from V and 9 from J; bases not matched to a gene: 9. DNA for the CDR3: TGTGCCAGCAGCTTTTCGACAGGGGGTTCTTCACCCCTCCACTTT. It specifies CASSFSTGGSSPLHF.

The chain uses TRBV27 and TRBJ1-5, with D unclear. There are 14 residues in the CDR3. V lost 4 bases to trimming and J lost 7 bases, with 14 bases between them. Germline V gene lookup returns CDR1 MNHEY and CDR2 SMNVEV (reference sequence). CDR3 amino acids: CASSSRTSRQPQHF. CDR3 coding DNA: TGTGCCAGCAGTTCCCGGACTTCTCGACAGCCCCAGCATTTT.

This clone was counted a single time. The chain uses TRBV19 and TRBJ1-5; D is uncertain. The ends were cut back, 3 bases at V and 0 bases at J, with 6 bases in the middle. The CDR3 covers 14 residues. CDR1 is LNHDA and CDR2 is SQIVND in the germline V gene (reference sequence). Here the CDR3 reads CASSIRNSNQPQHF. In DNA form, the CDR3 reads TGTGCCAGTAGTATCAGGAATAGCAATCAGCCCCAGCATTTT.

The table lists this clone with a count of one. CDR3 nucleotide sequence: TGCGCCAGCAGCCCGGGGACAGCCCCCTACGAGCAGTACTTC. Encoded protein: CASSPGTAPYEQYF. The V and J genes are TRBV5-1 and TRBJ2-7; the match to TRBD1 covers 7 bases. This CDR3 has 14 residues. The J segment lost 2 bases and the V segment lost 4 bases, leaving 6 bases of the junction unmatched. CDR1 is SGHRS and CDR2 is YFSETQ in the germline V gene.

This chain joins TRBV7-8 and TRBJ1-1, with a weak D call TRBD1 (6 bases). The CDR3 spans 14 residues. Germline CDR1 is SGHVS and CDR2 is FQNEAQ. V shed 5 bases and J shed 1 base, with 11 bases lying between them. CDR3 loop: CASSPRDTNTEAFF. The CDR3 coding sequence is TGTGCCAGCAGCCCGAGGGACACGAACACTGAAGCTTTCTTT.

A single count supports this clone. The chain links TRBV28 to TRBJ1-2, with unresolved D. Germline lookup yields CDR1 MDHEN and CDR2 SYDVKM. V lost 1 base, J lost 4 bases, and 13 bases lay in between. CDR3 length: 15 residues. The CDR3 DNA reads TGTGCCAGCAGTTTATATCGCGTCGAGAGCTATGGCTACACCTTC. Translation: CASSLYRVESYGYTF.

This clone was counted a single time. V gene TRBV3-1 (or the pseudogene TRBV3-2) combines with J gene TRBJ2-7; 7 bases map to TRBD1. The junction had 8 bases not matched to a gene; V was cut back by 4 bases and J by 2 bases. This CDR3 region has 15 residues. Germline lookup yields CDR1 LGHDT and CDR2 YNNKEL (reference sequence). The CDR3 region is CASSLPGQKAYEQYF. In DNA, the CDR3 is TGTGCCAGCAGCCTACCGGGACAGAAGGCCTACGAGCAGTACTTC.

This chain's CDR3 is CASSHNREKVDYNEQFF. CDR3 DNA: TGTGCCAGCAGCCATAACAGAGAAAAGGTTGACTACAATGAGCAGTTCTTC. The chain combines TRBV5-6 with TRBJ2-1; D remains unclear. CDR1 is SGHDT, CDR2 YYEEEE, per germline. This CDR3 is 17 amino acids long. Trimming removed 4 bases at V and 3 bases at J, with 20 bases between.

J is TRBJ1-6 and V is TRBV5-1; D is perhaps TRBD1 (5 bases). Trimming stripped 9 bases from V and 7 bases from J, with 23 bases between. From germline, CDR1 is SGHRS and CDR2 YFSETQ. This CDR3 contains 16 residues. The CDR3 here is CATSWGDSTLNSPLHF. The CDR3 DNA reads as TGCGCCACCTCCTGGGGGGACTCAACCCTAAATTCACCCCTCCACTTT.

CDR3 in amino acids: CASSLTGAGTTDTQYF. The CDR3 DNA reads TGTGCCAGCAGCTTAACAGGGGCGGGGACCACAGATACGCAGTATTTT. This chain uses TRBV7-2 with TRBJ2-3; possibly TRBD1 for D (7 bases). V lost 2 bases and J 2 bases, leaving 14 bases between the germline ends. The CDR3 is made up of 16 amino acids. Germline V gene data show CDR1 as SGHTA and CDR2 as FQGNSA. Complete variable domain (other parts from reference TRBV7-2 and TRBJ2-3): GAGVSQSPSNKVTEKGKDVELRCDPISGHTALYWYRQSLGQGLEFLIYFQGNSAPDKSGLPSDRFSAERTGGSVSTLTIQRTQQEDSAVYLCASSLTGAGTTDTQYFGPGTRLTVL.

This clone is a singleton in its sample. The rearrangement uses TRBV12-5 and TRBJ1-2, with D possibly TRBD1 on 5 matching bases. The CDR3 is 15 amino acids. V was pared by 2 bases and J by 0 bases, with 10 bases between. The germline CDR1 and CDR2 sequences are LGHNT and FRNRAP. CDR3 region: CASGLIPGPNYGYTF. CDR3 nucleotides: TGTGCTAGTGGTTTGATACCAGGGCCTAACTATGGCTACACCTTC.

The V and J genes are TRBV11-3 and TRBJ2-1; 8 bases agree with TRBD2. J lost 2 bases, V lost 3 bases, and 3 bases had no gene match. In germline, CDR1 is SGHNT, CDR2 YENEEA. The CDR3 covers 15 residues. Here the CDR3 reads CASSFAGGPYNEQFF. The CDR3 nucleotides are TGTGCCAGCAGCTTCGCGGGGGGTCCCTACAATGAGCAGTTCTTC.

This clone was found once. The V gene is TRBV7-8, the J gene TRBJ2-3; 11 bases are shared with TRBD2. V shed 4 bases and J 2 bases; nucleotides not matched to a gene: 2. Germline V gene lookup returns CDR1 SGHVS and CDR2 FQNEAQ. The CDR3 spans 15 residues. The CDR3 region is CASSSGLADTDTQYF. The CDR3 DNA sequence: TGTGCCAGCAGCTCGGGACTAGCGGACACAGATACGCAGTATTTT.

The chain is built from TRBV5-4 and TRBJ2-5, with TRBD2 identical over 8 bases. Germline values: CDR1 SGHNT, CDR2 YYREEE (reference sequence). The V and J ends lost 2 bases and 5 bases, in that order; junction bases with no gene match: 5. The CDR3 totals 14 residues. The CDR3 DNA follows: TGTGCCAGCAGCTTAGGGACTAGAGGCGAGACCCAGTACTTC. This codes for CASSLGTRGETQYF.

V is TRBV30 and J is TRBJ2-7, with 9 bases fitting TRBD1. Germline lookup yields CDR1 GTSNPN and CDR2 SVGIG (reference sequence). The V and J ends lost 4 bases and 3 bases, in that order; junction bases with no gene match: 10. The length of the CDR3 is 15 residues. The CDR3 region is CAWTVAGQGFYEQYF. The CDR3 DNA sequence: TGTGCCTGGACCGTGGCGGGACAGGGCTTCTACGAGCAGTACTTC. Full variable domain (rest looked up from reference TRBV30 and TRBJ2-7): SQTIHQWPATLVQPVGSPLSLECTVEGTSNPNLYWYRQAAGRGLQLLFYSVGIGQISSEVPQNLSASRPQDRQFILSSKKLLLSDSGFYLCAWTVAGQGFYEQYFGPGTRLTVT.